This T cell receptor (beta chain) was captured by sequencing in a study of cytomegalovirus exposure and HLA in healthy donors. Findings and caveats of the study: TCR beta chains associated with HLA were, in a later analysis, more clonally expanded than equally common others. Earlier analysis found most TCR beta V segments productive about 90% or about 30% of the time. Sequencing probably produced one cluster of sequence variants that were highly shared. A classifier reportedly called cytomegalovirus status with high sensitivity and specificity.

This clone came up once. The antigen is unknown. 60 Vbeta and 13 Jbeta primers were used in PCR. Clones were read by immunoSEQ multiplex PCR, and TCRdb kept only the in-frame ones, dropping some. The data show over 100,000 clones, approximately 80% seen once. V gave up 5 bases and J gave up 1 base; unmatched junction bases: 7. The CDR3 contains 15 residues. The germline V gene encodes CDR1 SGHTA and CDR2 FQGNSA. Sequencing input: PBMCs. The chain employs TRBV7-2 and TRBJ2-7; TRBD1 matches at 8 bases. This receptor was taken from a male donor in good health and CMV-seropositive. The CDR3 region has the DNA TGTGCCAGCAGCCCCGGACAGGGCAGATCCTACGAGCAGTACTTC. Translating it yields CASSPGQGRSYEQYF.